The 14 T cell receptor beta chains below all came from one sample that was sequenced in a study of blood T cell repertoires in COVID-19. The method was immunoSEQ multiplex PCR; TCRdb's version includes in-frame clones alone and lacks a portion of them. Altogether approximately 85,000 clones are present, less than 95% being singletons, with the ten largest covering around 0.97%. What was sequenced was peripheral blood. The receptors originated from a woman aged 50 to 60 in a cohort sampled during active COVID-19.

The chain recombines TRBV7-7 with TRBJ2-7, with D perhaps matching TRBD1 (6 bases). The germline V gene has CDR1 SSHAT and CDR2 FNYEAQ (reference sequence). The V end was cut by 5 bases, the J end by 3 bases, with 14 bases between. The CDR3 loop spans 14 amino acids. CDR3 residues: CASSPGQTDYEQYF. In nucleotides, the CDR3 is TGTGCCAGCAGCCCTGGACAGACGGACTACGAGCAGTACTTC.

This rearrangement joins TRBV6-5 to TRBJ1-1; 9 nucleotides align to TRBD1. Germline loops: CDR1 MNHEY, CDR2 SVGAGI. This CDR3 contains 15 residues. V dropped 2 bases and J dropped 5; count of bases not matched to a gene: 6. CDR3 residues: CASSYTDRGGTEAFF. CDR3 in DNA: TGTGCCAGCAGTTACACGGACAGGGGAGGAACTGAAGCTTTCTTT.

This clone was detected only a few times. This chain links TRBV4-1 with TRBJ1-2, with 11 bases lining up with TRBD1. This CDR3 has 16 residues. The V segment lost 0 bases and the J segment 7 bases; nucleotides outside the gene matches: 7. Germline V gene data show CDR1 as MGHRA and CDR2 as YSYEKL. In DNA, the CDR3 is TGCGCCAGCAGCCAAGATCGGAGGACAGGGGGCGGTGGCTACACCTTC. Its protein is CASSQDRRTGGGGYTF.

The chain recombines TRBV6-5 with TRBJ1-1; 9 bases fit TRBD1. This CDR3 has 15 residues. V shed 5 bases and J 5 bases; nucleotides not matched to a gene: 9. CDR1 and CDR2 from the germline V gene are MNHEY and SVGAGI. Here the CDR3 reads CASSIGTGRRTEAFF. In nucleotides, the CDR3 is TGTGCCAGCAGTATAGGGACAGGGAGGAGGACTGAAGCTTTCTTT.

V is TRBV7-3 and J is TRBJ2-3; the match to TRBD2 covers 7 bases. Germline CDR1 reads SGHTA; CDR2 reads FQGTGA. The V and J ends lost 1 base and 6 bases, in that order; junction bases with no gene match: 10. The CDR3 has 16 amino acids. The CDR3 spells CASSLMVGGPADTQYF. Here the CDR3 DNA reads TGTGCCAGCAGCTTAATGGTGGGAGGGCCGGCGGATACGCAGTATTTT.

The V call is TRBV9, the J call TRBJ1-2; no reliable D call. V lost 4 bases and J lost 10, with 14 bases in between. This CDR3 has 12 amino acids. Germline V gives CDR1 SGDLS, CDR2 YYNGEE. CDR3 sequence: CASSPTDTYYTF. The CDR3 coding sequence is TGTGCCAGCAGCCCCACTGACACCTACTACACCTTC.

The V call is TRBV3-1 (or the pseudogene TRBV3-2), the J call TRBJ2-3, with D unclear. CDR3 length: 14 amino acids. CDR1 and CDR2 from the germline V gene are LGHDT and YNNKEL (reference sequence). V gave up 6 bases and J gave up 4 bases, with 14 bases separating them. The CDR3 DNA is TGTGCCAGCAGGCGATCCGGGTCGGCAGATACGCAGTATTTT. Its protein is CASRRSGSADTQYF.

In DNA form, the CDR3 reads TGTGCCAGTTCCAACTCGGTAGCGGGAGAACGTGAGCAGTTCTTC. This gives the protein CASSNSVAGEREQFF. The chain couples TRBV6-5 to TRBJ2-1; TRBD2 agrees at 9 bases. The CDR3 covers 15 residues. V was clipped by 9 bases and J by 9 bases; unmatched bases: 15. The germline V gene encodes CDR1 MNHEY and CDR2 SVGAGI.

The chain couples TRBV6-2 or TRBV6-3 to TRBJ2-7; 14 bases agree with TRBD2. J lost 6 bases, V lost 5 bases, and 9 bases had no gene match. Germline lookup yields CDR1 MNHEY and CDR2 SVGEGT. This CDR3 has 16 amino acids. The CDR3 DNA reads as TGTGCCAGCAGTGCGACTAGCGGGAGGGCCTCCAGCGAGCAGTACTTC. As protein: CASSATSGRASSEQYF.

The V gene is TRBV28, the J gene TRBJ1-3; tentative D call: TRBD1 (6 bases). Trimming took 6 bases from V and 0 from J, leaving 9 bases between them. This CDR3 region has 14 residues. The germline V gene encodes CDR1 MDHEN and CDR2 SYDVKM. The CDR3 is CASSLTGSGNTIYF. The DNA for the CDR3 is TGTGCCAGCAGCCTGACAGGCTCTGGAAACACCATATATTTT.

The chain couples TRBV27 to TRBJ2-4; the D gene is possibly TRBD1 (7 bases). The CDR3 is 16 amino acids. The germline V gene encodes CDR1 MNHEY and CDR2 SMNVEV (reference sequence). Trimming removed 3 bases at V and 8 bases at J, with 20 bases between. CDR3 in DNA: TGTGCCAGCAGTTTCCGCGGGACAGTTCTTGACGACATTCAGTACTTC. This gives the protein CASSFRGTVLDDIQYF.

On this clone: Germline is not matched at one junction end, which may reflect a read error. V usage is TRBV10-3 and J usage is TRBJ2-7; TRBD1 agrees at 8 bases. This CDR3 has 11 amino acids. Germline CDR1 and CDR2: ENHRY and SYGVKD. CDR3 residues: CAISGSRDRHF. DNA for the CDR3: TGTGCCATCAGTGGCTCTCGGGACAGGCACTTC.

The rearrangement uses TRBV7-2 and TRBJ2-2, with D perhaps matching TRBD1 (5 bases). The germline V gene encodes CDR1 SGHTA and CDR2 FQGNSA. Between the trimmed V and J ends, which lost 4 bases and 4 bases, there was a span of 16 bases. CDR3 size: 16 residues. CDR3 in DNA: TGTGCCAGCAGCTCACCCTTCGACAGTATCACCGGGGAGCTGTTTTTT. Protein product: CASSSPFDSITGELFF.

The rearrangement joins TRBV16 to TRBJ2-1; 10 bases are shared with TRBD2. V lost 5 bases to trimming and J lost 7 bases; unmatched junction nucleotides: 8. From germline, CDR1 is KGHSY and CDR2 FQNENV. This CDR3 contains 15 residues. The CDR3 loop reads CASSYRSSGSNEQFF. Here the CDR3 DNA reads TGTGCCAGCAGCTACCGTTCTAGCGGGAGTAATGAGCAGTTCTTC.